This TCR beta chain comes out of a study of blood T cell repertoires in COVID-19. On the study more broadly: Sites in the United States, Italy and Spain provided acute and convalescent COVID-19 samples. From T cells, B-cell-depleted T cells, or PBMCs came the material, which was cDNA or gDNA.

As handled by the study authors: Amplification with reference gene primers provided the estimates of nucleated cell counts. Sequencing used immunoSEQ multiplex PCR; TCRdb keeps in-frame clones, though not all of them. V, J and clone size were drawn from that table, and D and trimming were deduced from the DNA. The repertoire consists of roughly 670,000 clones, with over 80% occurring once and the leading ten covering about 0.24%. Germline loops: CDR1 SGDLS, CDR2 YYNGEE. V lost 3 bases to trimming and J lost 7 bases, with 13 bases between them. The CDR3 length is 13 residues. The sample was peripheral blood. The chain employs TRBV9 and TRBJ2-5; a weak D match, TRBD2 (5 bases). The TCR originated in a woman aged 18-35 years with acute or convalescent COVID-19. The CDR3 nucleotides are TGTGCCAGCAGCGCCGCCGGGGTGGGGACCCAGTACTTC. Its protein product is CASSAAGVGTQYF.